This TCR beta chain appears in the sequencing data of a study of blood T cells in healthy people across ages. Study background: About one barcoded beta molecule per two T cells was the capture yield of template switching. Study-wide findings and caveats: In the absence of known donor CMV status, changes in expanded clonotypes were possibly confounded.

Concerning this clonotype itself: Its target is unknown.

Alongside a J-beta primer mix, a sample-barcoded 5' primer served in a second PCR lasting about 7 to 12 cycles. TCRdb re-analysed the 5' RACE reads in MiXCR, keeping a single row per CDR3 protein. Here the sample spans 850,000 to 950,000 distinct CDR3 sequences, under 35% being singletons. The germline CDR1 and CDR2 sequences are MNHEY and SMNVEV (reference sequence). This CDR3 spans 16 amino acids. The V and J ends lost 7 bases and 3 bases respectively, with 18 bases between them. The individuals who served as donors were healthy Caucasians living in Russia, aged about 6 to 100. In each sample, at least 7 million PBMCs were isolated.

The chain couples TRBV27 to TRBJ2-2; D tentatively reads TRBD1 or TRBD2 (5 bases each). The sequencing sample was made of blood. The receptor comes from an elderly woman in good health. The CDR3 sequence is CASTLRAGKYTGELFF. CDR3 nucleotides: TGTGCCAGCACCCTGAGGGCAGGGAAGTACACCGGGGAGCTGTTTTTT.